This T cell receptor (beta chain) was captured by sequencing in a study of blood T cell repertoires in COVID-19. Study-level information: Samples of COVID-19 (acute and convalescent) were obtained from the United States, Italy and Spain. Nucleic acid was either cDNA or gDNA, and it came from T cells, B-cell-depleted T cells, or PBMCs.

J gave up 6 bases and V 7 bases, and 16 bases lay outside the gene matches. The CDR3 totals 15 residues. Germline CDR1 and CDR2: SQVTM and ANQGSEA. In the original workflow: Amplification of reference gene primers was used by the study to estimate nucleated cell counts. Clones were sequenced by immunoSEQ multiplex PCR, and TCRdb holds only the in-frame ones, with some missing. V, J and clone size were drawn from that table, and D and trimming were deduced from the DNA. The sample holds 300,000 or so clones; 70% to 90% are singletons and the top ten take 7.8%. The source is a woman in her forties or fifties who had recovered from COVID-19. The chain links TRBV29-1 to TRBJ1-2, with 8 bases lining up with TRBD1. The sample was peripheral blood. The CDR3 nucleotides are TGCAGCGCCGGGGACGTTGGACAGGGAGGAAATGGCTACACCTTC. Amino acid sequence: CSAGDVGQGGNGYTF.